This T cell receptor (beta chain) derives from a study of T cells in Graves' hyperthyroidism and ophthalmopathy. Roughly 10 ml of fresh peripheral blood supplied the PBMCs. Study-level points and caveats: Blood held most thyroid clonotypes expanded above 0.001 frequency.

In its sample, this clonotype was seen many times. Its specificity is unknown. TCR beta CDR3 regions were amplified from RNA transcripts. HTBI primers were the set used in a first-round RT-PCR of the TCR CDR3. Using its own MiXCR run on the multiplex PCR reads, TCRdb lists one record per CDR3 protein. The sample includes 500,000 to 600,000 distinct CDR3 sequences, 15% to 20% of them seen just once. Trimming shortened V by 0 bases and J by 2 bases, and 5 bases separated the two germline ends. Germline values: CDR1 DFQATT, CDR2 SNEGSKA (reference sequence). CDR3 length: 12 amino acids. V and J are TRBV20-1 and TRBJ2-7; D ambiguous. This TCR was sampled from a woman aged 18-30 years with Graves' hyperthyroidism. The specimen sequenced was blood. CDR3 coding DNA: TGCAGTGCTAGAGAGGGTACCTACGAGCAGTACTTC. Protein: CSAREGTYEQYF.